This T cell receptor beta chain was identified in a study of OX40 agonist ivuxolimab in advanced cancers. Study-level information: Patient treatment consisted of intravenous ivuxolimab administration every 2 weeks at 0.01 to 10 mg/kg.

TCRdb's copy holds only in-frame clones and misses some; the assay was immunoSEQ multiplex PCR. Of some 94,000 clones in the sample, 95% to 97% are singletons; the top ten hold about 2.1%. The CDR3 extends over 12 amino acids. Trimming stripped 1 base from V and 9 bases from J, with 6 bases between. Germline CDR1 is LNHNV and CDR2 is YYDKDF (reference sequence). The sample consisted of CD4+ or CD8+ T cells sorted from blood, taken in a trial of the OX40 agonist ivuxolimab. The chain links TRBV15 to TRBJ2-2; no reliable D call. This sequence was found in an adult with an advanced solid tumor such as melanoma, head and neck, liver or kidney cancer. DNA of the CDR3: TGTGCCACCAGCAGAGCTGGAAGGGAGCTGTTTTTT. Translation gives CATSRAGRELFF.